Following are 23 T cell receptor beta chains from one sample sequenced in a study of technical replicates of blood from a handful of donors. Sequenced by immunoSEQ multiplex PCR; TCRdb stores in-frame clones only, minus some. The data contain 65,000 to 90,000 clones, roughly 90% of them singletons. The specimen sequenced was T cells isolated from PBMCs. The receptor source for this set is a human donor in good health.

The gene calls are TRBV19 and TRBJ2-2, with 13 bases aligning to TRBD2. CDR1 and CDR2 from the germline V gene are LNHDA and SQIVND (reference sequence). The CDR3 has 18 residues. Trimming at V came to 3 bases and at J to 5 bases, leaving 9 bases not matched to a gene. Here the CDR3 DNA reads TGTGCCAGTAGTATGTCACTAGCGGGAGGGCCGAGTACCGGGGAGCTGTTTTTT. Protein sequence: CASSMSLAGGPSTGELFF.

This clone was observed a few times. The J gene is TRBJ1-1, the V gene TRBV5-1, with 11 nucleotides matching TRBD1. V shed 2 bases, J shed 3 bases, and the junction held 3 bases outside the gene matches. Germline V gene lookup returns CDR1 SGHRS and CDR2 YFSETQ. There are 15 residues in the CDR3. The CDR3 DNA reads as TGCGCCAGCAGCTTTATGGGACAGGGGGACACTGAAGCTTTCTTT. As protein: CASSFMGQGDTEAFF.

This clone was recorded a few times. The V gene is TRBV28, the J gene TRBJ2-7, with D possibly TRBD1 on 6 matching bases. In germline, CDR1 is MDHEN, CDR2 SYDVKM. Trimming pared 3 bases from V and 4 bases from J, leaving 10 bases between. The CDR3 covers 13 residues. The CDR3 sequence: CASSFGQSYEQYF. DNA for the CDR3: TGTGCCAGCAGTTTTGGACAGAGTTACGAGCAGTACTTC.

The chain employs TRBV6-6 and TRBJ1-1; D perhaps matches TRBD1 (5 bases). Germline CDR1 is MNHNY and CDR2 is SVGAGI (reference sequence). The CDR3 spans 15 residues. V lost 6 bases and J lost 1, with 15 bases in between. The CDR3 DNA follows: TGTGCCAGCAGCGCAGGGTTCTCCGGGAACACTGAAGCTTTCTTT. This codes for CASSAGFSGNTEAFF.

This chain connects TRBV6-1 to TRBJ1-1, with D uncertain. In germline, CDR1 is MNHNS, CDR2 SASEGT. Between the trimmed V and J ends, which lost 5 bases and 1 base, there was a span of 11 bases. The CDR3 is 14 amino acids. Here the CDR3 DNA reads TGTGCCAGCAGTCGGGCAGCGGAGAACACTGAAGCTTTCTTT. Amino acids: CASSRAAENTEAFF.

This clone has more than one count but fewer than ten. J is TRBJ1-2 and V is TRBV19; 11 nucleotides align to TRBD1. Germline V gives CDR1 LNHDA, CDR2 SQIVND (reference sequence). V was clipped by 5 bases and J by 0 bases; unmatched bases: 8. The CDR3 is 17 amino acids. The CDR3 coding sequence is TGTGCCAGTAGTCGTCGGACAGGGGGCACGTCTAACTATGGCTACACCTTC. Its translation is CASSRRTGGTSNYGYTF.

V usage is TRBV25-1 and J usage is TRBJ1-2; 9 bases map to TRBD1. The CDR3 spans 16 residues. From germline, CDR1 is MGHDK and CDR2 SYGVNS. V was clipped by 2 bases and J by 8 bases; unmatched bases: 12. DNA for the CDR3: TGTGCCAGCAGTGAACCTATAAGGGGACAGGGATTAGGCTACACCTTC. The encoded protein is CASSEPIRGQGLGYTF.

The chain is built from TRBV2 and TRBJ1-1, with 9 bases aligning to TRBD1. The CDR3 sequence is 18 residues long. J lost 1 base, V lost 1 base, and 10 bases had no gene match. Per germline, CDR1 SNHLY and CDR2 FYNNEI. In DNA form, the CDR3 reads TGTGCCAGCAGTGAAGGTGTCGGGACAGGGTATCGGAACACTGAAGCTTTCTTT. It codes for CASSEGVGTGYRNTEAFF.

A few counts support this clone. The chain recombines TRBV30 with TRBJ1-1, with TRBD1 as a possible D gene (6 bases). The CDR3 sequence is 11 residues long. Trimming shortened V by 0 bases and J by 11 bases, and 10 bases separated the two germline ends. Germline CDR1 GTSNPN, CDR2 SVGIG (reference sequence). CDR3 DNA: TGTGCCTGGAGTGTAGGGGGTGCGGCTTTCTTT. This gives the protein CAWSVGGAAFF.

The CDR3 loop is CASSVTSVHEQYF. CDR3 in DNA: TGTGCCAGCAGCGTGACTAGCGTCCACGAGCAGTACTTC. The genes are TRBV14 and TRBJ2-7; 8 bases align to TRBD2. Germline V gives CDR1 SGHDN, CDR2 FVKESK. After removal of 5 bases from V and 5 bases from J, the junction contained 5 bases not matched to a gene. This CDR3 is 13 amino acids long.

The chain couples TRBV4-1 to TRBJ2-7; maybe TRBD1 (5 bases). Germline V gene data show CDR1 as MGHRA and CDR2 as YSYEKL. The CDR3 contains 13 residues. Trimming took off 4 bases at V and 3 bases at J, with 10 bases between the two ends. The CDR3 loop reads CASSPFRDYEQYF. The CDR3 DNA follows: TGCGCCAGCAGCCCCTTCAGGGACTACGAGCAGTACTTC.

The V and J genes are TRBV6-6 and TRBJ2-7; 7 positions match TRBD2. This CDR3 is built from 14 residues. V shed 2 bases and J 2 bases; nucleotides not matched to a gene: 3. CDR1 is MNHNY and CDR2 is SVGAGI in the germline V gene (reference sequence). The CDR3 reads CASSYAGAAYEQYF. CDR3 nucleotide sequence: TGTGCCAGCAGTTACGCGGGAGCAGCCTACGAGCAGTACTTC.

This CDR3 is CASSPTSSYEQYF. In DNA, the CDR3 is TGCGCCAGCAGCCCCACGAGCTCCTACGAGCAGTACTTC. The chain joins TRBV5-1 to TRBJ2-7; no firm D call. V was clipped by 4 bases and J by 0 bases, with 8 bases between them. Germline CDR1 SGHRS, CDR2 YFSETQ. The CDR3 length is 13 residues.

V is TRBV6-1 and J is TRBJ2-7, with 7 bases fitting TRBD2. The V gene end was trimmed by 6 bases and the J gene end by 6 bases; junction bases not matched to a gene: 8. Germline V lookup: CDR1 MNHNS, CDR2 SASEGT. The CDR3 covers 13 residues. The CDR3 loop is CASSAGLEGEQYF. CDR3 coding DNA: TGTGCCAGCAGCGCCGGACTAGAGGGCGAGCAGTACTTC.

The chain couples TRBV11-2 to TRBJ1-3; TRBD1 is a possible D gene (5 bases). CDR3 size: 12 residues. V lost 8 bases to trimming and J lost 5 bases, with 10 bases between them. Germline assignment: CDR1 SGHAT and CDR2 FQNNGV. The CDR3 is CASAGRRNTIYF. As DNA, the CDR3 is TGTGCCAGCGCGGGACGGCGAAACACCATATATTTT.

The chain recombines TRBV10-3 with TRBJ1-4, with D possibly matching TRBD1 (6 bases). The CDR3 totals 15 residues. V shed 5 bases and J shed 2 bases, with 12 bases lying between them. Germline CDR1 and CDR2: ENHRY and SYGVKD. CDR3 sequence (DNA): TGTGCCATCAGTCAGACGGACAGCACTAATGAAAAACTGTTTTTT. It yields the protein CAISQTDSTNEKLFF.

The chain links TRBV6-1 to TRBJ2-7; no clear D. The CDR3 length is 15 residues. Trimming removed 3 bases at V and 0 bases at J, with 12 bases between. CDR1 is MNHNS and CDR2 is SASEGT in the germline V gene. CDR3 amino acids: CASSESSVGSYEQYF. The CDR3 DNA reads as TGTGCCAGCAGTGAGTCGAGCGTGGGCTCCTACGAGCAGTACTTC.

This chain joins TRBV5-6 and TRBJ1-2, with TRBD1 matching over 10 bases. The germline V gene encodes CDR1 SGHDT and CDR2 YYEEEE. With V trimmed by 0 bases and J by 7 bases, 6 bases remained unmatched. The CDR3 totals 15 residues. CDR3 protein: CASSLAGDRGSGYTF. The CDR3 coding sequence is TGTGCCAGCAGCTTGGCGGGGGACAGGGGAAGTGGCTACACCTTC.

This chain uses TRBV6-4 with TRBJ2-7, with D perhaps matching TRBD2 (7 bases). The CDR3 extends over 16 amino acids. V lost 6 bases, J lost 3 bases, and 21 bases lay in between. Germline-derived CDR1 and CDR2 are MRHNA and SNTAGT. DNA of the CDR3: TGTGCCAGCAGAAGATGGGCGGGGGCCATCCTCTACGAGCAGTACTTC. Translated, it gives CASRRWAGAILYEQYF.

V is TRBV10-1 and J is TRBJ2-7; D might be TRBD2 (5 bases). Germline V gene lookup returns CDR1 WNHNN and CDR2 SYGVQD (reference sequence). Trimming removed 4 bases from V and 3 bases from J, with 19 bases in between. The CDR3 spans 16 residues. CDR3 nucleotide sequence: TGCGCCAGCAGTGGGGCCGTCGAGGGCGGAGACTACGAGCAGTACTTC. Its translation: CASSGAVEGGDYEQYF.

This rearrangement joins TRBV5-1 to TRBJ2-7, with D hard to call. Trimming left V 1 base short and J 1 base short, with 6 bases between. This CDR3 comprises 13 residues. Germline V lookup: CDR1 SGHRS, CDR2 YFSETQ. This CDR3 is CASSLISSYEQYF. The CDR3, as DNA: TGCGCCAGCAGCTTGATCAGTTCCTACGAGCAGTACTTC.

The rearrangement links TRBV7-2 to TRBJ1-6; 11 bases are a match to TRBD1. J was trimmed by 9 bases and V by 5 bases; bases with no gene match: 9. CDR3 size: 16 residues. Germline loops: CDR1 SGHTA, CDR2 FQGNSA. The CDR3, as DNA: TGTGCCAGCAGCCCCGGACCGGGACAGGGGGGTTCACCCCTCCACTTT. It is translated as CASSPGPGQGGSPLHF.

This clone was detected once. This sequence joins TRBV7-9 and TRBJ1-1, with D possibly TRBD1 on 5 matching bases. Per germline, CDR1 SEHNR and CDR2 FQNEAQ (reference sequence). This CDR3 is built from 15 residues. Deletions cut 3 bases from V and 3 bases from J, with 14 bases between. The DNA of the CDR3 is TGTGCCAGCAGCTTCGGATGGGGCTCGGACACTGAAGCTTTCTTT. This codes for CASSFGWGSDTEAFF.